These 26 T cell receptor beta chains were all obtained from the same sample, sequenced in a study of breast tumors, draining lymph nodes, adjacent tissues. MiXCR, run by TCRdb on the multiplex PCR reads, gives a single entry per CDR3 protein. The sample contains about 110,000 distinct CDR3 sequences, under 40% of which appear only once. Breast cancer patients provided tissue from their axillary draining lymph nodes. Material: axillary lymph node tissue. Source of these receptors: a female donor with breast cancer. Some clones in this sample may be carry-over from other donors' samples.

V is TRBV27 and J is TRBJ2-5; TRBD1 agrees at 8 bases. The germline V gene has CDR1 MNHEY and CDR2 SMNVEV (reference sequence). This CDR3 is built from 16 residues. Losses at the gene ends were 6 bases for V and 5 bases for J; bases not matched to a gene: 14. CDR3 DNA sequence: TGTGCCAGCAGCCCTTCTCCACAGGGGGTTGGGGAGACCCAGTACTTC. It specifies CASSPSPQGVGETQYF.

The rearrangement uses TRBV29-1 and TRBJ2-2; 7 bases fit TRBD1. J was trimmed by 0 bases and V by 4 bases; bases with no gene match: 14. The CDR3 extends over 18 amino acids. Germline V gene lookup returns CDR1 SQVTM and CDR2 ANQGSEA. The CDR3 coding sequence is TGCAGCGTTGGACAGGGTCCCCAGGGCTGTGCGAACACCGGGGAGCTGTTTTTT. Translating it yields CSVGQGPQGCANTGELFF.

This rearrangement joins TRBV6-1 to TRBJ2-7; 8 bases align to TRBD2. The CDR3 totals 13 residues. Losses at the gene ends were 6 bases for V and 2 bases for J; bases not matched to a gene: 3. In germline, CDR1 is MNHNS, CDR2 SASEGT. The CDR3 sequence: CASSRGGTYEQYF. CDR3 in DNA: TGTGCCAGCAGCCGGGGGGGGACCTACGAGCAGTACTTC.

Only a few counts were recorded for this clonotype. With a much larger clone just one base away, this may be a read error. This chain joins TRBV6-2 or TRBV6-3 and TRBJ2-2; weak D call: TRBD2 (6 bases). CDR1 and CDR2 from the germline V gene are MNHEY and SVGEGT. Trimming took off 4 bases at V and 6 bases at J, with 12 bases between the two ends. This CDR3 is built from 14 residues. CDR3 loop: CASSSSEGPGELFF. The CDR3 nucleotides read TGTGCCAGCAGTTCCTCGGAGGGGCCCGGGGAGCTGTTTTTT.

This clonotype was seen at least ten times. This chain joins TRBV20-1 and TRBJ1-1, with TRBD1 matching over 8 bases. CDR1 is DFQATT and CDR2 is SNEGSKA in the germline V gene (reference sequence). The CDR3 consists of 12 residues. In DNA, the CDR3 is TGCAGGCGGGACAGGCAAAACACTGAAGCTTTCTTT. Protein: CRRDRQNTEAFF.

The gene calls are TRBV6-2 or TRBV6-3 and TRBJ1-1, with D tentatively TRBD1 (6 bases). Germline assignment: CDR1 MNHEY and CDR2 SVGEGT. V shed 2 bases and J shed 2 bases, with 15 bases lying between them. This CDR3 has 16 amino acids. In nucleotides, the CDR3 is TGTGCCAGCAGTTACGACCGTAAGGGGGGTAACACTGAAGCTTTCTTT. Translated, it gives CASSYDRKGGNTEAFF.

This clonotype was seen ten or more times. The V and J genes are TRBV5-1 and TRBJ2-2, with D possibly being TRBD2 (6 bases). Germline V gene data show CDR1 as SGHRS and CDR2 as YFSETQ. The V and J ends lost 6 bases and 4 bases respectively, with 16 bases between them. The CDR3 covers 15 residues. This chain's CDR3 is CASKTETSLTGELFF. The CDR3 DNA follows: TGCGCCAGCAAGACCGAAACTAGCCTCACCGGGGAGCTGTTTTTT.

A remark on this clonotype: The junction departs from germline at one end; a sequencing error may be responsible. The chain recombines TRBV4-1 with TRBJ2-5; 7 bases match TRBD2. The CDR3 has 16 residues. CDR1 MGHRA and CDR2 YSYEKL come from the germline V gene. DNA for the CDR3: TGCACCAGCAGCCGCCGTTGGCGGGAGAGAGGAGAGACCCAGTACTTC. Protein sequence: CTSSRRWRERGETQYF.

This clonotype was picked up many times. The chain combines TRBV5-1 with TRBJ1-1, with 7 bases matching TRBD1. Germline CDR1 is SGHRS and CDR2 is YFSETQ. There are 12 residues in the CDR3. Trimming removed 3 bases from V and 5 bases from J; junction bases left unmatched: 1. The CDR3: CASSSGGTEAFF. DNA for the CDR3: TGCGCCAGCAGCTCAGGGGGGACTGAAGCTTTCTTT.

This clonotype occurred many times. The rearrangement joins TRBV7-2 to TRBJ2-5, with 8 bases that match TRBD2. Losses at the gene ends were 1 base for V and 7 bases for J; bases not matched to a gene: 11. This CDR3 comprises 16 residues. Germline V gene data show CDR1 as SGHTA and CDR2 as FQGNSA. For the CDR3, the DNA is TGTGCCAGCAGCTTAGAAGTGGGACTAGGAGGGGGGACCCAGTACTTC. Residues: CASSLEVGLGGGTQYF.

This clonotype was counted many times. V and J are TRBV6-5 and TRBJ2-7; 7 bases are a match to TRBD1. With V trimmed by 4 bases and J by 3 bases, 9 bases remained unmatched. This CDR3 comprises 15 residues. The germline gives CDR1 MNHEY, CDR2 SVGAGI. CDR3 coding DNA: TGTGCCAGCAGTTCCACCCCCTGGGACAGCTACGAGCAGTACTTC. It translates to CASSSTPWDSYEQYF.

The chain joins TRBV2 to TRBJ1-3; D is undetermined. Trimming shortened V by 2 bases and J by 4 bases, and 6 bases separated the two germline ends. The CDR3 has 13 residues. CDR1 SNHLY and CDR2 FYNNEI come from the germline V gene. The CDR3 coding sequence is TGTGCCAGCAGTGAACCCCAGGGAAACACCATATATTTT. It encodes CASSEPQGNTIYF.

This sequence joins TRBV15 and TRBJ2-1; 15 bases are a match to TRBD2. V gave up 2 bases and J gave up 5 bases; unmatched junction bases: 7. The CDR3 is made up of 18 amino acids. From germline, CDR1 is LNHNV and CDR2 YYDKDF (reference sequence). This CDR3 is CATSRMGTSGGRNNEQFF. The CDR3 DNA reads TGTGCCACCAGCAGAATGGGGACTAGCGGGGGGCGTAACAATGAGCAGTTCTTC. The whole variable domain, filled in from reference TRBV15 and TRBJ2-1, reads DAMVIQNPRYQVTQFGKPVTLSCSQTLNHNVMYWYQQKSSQAPKLLFHYYDKDFNNEADTPDNFQSRRPNTSFCFLDIRSPGLGDTAMYLCATSRMGTSGGRNNEQFFGPGTRLTVL.

This chain links TRBV29-1 with TRBJ1-6, with 7 nucleotides matching TRBD1. From germline, CDR1 is SQVTM and CDR2 ANQGSEA. With V trimmed by 6 bases and J by 7 bases, 3 bases remained unmatched. The CDR3 length is 12 residues. This CDR3 is CSVQTGNSPLHF. The DNA of the CDR3 is TGCAGCGTCCAGACAGGGAATTCACCCCTCCACTTT.

The sample holds many counts of this clonotype. The rearrangement uses TRBV7-9 and TRBJ2-7, with D tentatively TRBD2 (5 bases). The CDR3 has 14 residues. V lost 1 base and J lost 4, with 11 bases in between. Germline V gene data show CDR1 as SEHNR and CDR2 as FQNEAQ (reference sequence). The chain's CDR3 is CASSLGGGFYEQYF. CDR3 DNA: TGTGCCAGCAGCTTAGGAGGAGGCTTTTACGAGCAGTACTTC. Using reference TRBV7-9 and TRBJ2-7 for the parts outside the CDR3, the full variable domain is DTGVSQNPRHKITKRGQNVTFRCDPISEHNRLYWYRQTLGQGPEFLTYFQNEAQLEKSRLLSDRFSAERPKGSFSTLEIQRTEQGDSAMYLCASSLGGGFYEQYFGPGTRLTVT.

This chain connects TRBV11-2 to TRBJ2-2; D call uncertain. The CDR3 is 12 residues long. Trimming pared 1 base from V and 6 bases from J, leaving 3 bases between. Germline V lookup: CDR1 SGHAT, CDR2 FQNNGV. CDR3 nucleotides: TGTGCCAGCAGCTTAGGTCCCGGGGAGCTGTTTTTT. Translating it yields CASSLGPGELFF.

In its sample, this clonotype was seen many times. V and J are TRBV10-3 and TRBJ1-2; 9 positions match TRBD1. After removal of 5 bases from V and 8 bases from J, the junction contained 9 bases not matched to a gene. The CDR3 covers 14 residues. CDR1 and CDR2 from the germline V gene are ENHRY and SYGVKD. The CDR3 region is CAISWDRAIEGYTF. The CDR3 DNA is TGTGCCATCAGTTGGGACAGGGCTATCGAAGGCTACACCTTC.

This clonotype was recorded at least ten times. The V call is TRBV27, the J call TRBJ1-6, with D unclear. Trimming pared 6 bases from V and 0 bases from J, leaving 18 bases between. Germline V lookup: CDR1 MNHEY, CDR2 SMNVEV (reference sequence). This CDR3 comprises 18 residues. The DNA of the CDR3 is TGTGCCAGCAGACAATCCAGTGGCGGATTCTCCTATAATTCACCCCTCCACTTT. The encoded protein is CASRQSSGGFSYNSPLHF.

To note about this clonotype: A much larger clone differs from this one at a single base, so this may be a read error. The V and J genes are TRBV28 and TRBJ1-3; D might be TRBD1 (5 bases). Trimming removed 11 bases at V and 4 bases at J, with 21 bases between. Germline loops: CDR1 MDHEN, CDR2 SYDVKM. The CDR3 has 15 residues. The CDR3, as DNA: TGTGCCGGCACCCTAGGGGACTACAGGGGAAACACCATATATTTT. Translated, it gives CAGTLGDYRGNTIYF. Drawing the rest from reference TRBV28 and TRBJ1-3, the complete variable domain is DVKVTQSSRYLVKRTGEKVFLECVQDMDHENMFWYRQDPGLGLRLIYFSYDVKMKEKGDIPEGYSVSREKKERFSLILESASTNQTSMYLCAGTLGDYRGNTIYFGEGSWLTVV.

This clonotype was seen at least ten times. This chain links TRBV7-9 with TRBJ2-1; TRBD2 aligns across 8 bases. Trimming took 5 bases from V and 5 from J; bases not matched to a gene: 11. The germline V gene encodes CDR1 SEHNR and CDR2 FQNEAQ (reference sequence). The CDR3 runs 16 residues. This CDR3 reads CASSPTGTRGDNEQFF. The CDR3 nucleotides are TGTGCCAGCAGCCCAACCGGGACTAGGGGCGACAATGAGCAGTTCTTC.

This clonotype was observed a few times. A much larger clone sits a single nucleotide away, making a read error possible. The J gene is TRBJ2-7, the V gene TRBV5-6, with TRBD1 matching over 7 bases. The CDR3 loop spans 12 amino acids. Germline lookup yields CDR1 SGHDT and CDR2 YYEEEE. V shed 4 bases, J shed 6 bases, and the junction held 4 bases outside the gene matches. Here the CDR3 DNA reads TGTGCCAGCAGCCTGACAGGGTCCGAGCAGTACTTC. This sequence encodes CASSLTGSEQYF. Full variable domain (rest looked up from reference TRBV5-6 and TRBJ2-7): DAGVTQSPTHLIKTRGQQVTLRCSPKSGHDTVSWYQQALGQGPQFIFQYYEEEERQRGNFPDRFSGHQFPNYSSELNVNALLLGDSALYLCASSLTGSEQYFGPGTRLTVT.

This clonotype has a count of ten or more. This chain joins TRBV29-1 and TRBJ2-3; D possibly corresponds to TRBD2 (6 bases). Per the germline V gene, CDR1 is SQVTM and CDR2 is ANQGSEA. The V gene lost 5 bases and the J gene lost 4 bases, with 22 bases spanning the gap. The CDR3 is 16 amino acids. The DNA of the CDR3 is TGCAGCGTTACGCTCGGAGGAGGGGTCGGGGCAGATACGCAGTATTTT. Protein product: CSVTLGGGVGADTQYF.

This clonotype was recorded at least ten times. The chain has TRBV7-2 and TRBJ1-5; TRBD1 matches at 10 bases. The CDR3 sequence is 16 residues long. In germline, CDR1 is SGHTA, CDR2 FQGNSA. The V gene end was trimmed by 1 base and the J gene end by 7 bases; junction bases not matched to a gene: 7. The CDR3 DNA follows: TGTGCCAGCAGCTTAGACGGGACAGGGGAAAACCAGCCCCAGCATTTT. Its translation is CASSLDGTGENQPQHF. The whole variable domain, remainder taken from reference TRBV7-2 and TRBJ1-5, is GAGVSQSPSNKVTEKGKDVELRCDPISGHTALYWYRQSLGQGLEFLIYFQGNSAPDKSGLPSDRFSAERTGGSVSTLTIQRTQQEDSAVYLCASSLDGTGENQPQHFGDGTRLSIL.

This clonotype occurred many times. The CDR3 DNA reads TGTGCCAGCAGCGTGACTAGCGGAGACTTCTACAATGAGCAGTTCTTC. The encoded protein is CASSVTSGDFYNEQFF. The V gene is TRBV9, the J gene TRBJ2-1, with 9 bases matching TRBD2. The germline V gene has CDR1 SGDLS and CDR2 YYNGEE. The trim removed 2 bases at V and 3 bases at J, leaving 6 bases unmatched. The CDR3 is 16 amino acids.

This clonotype is large (0.1 to 1%) within its sample. V is TRBV7-9 and J is TRBJ2-7; TRBD2 matches 11 bases. The junction had 3 bases not matched to a gene; V was cut back by 5 bases and J by 3 bases. The CDR3 length is 14 residues. CDR1 and CDR2 from the germline V gene are SEHNR and FQNEAQ (reference sequence). The CDR3 here is CASSEGLAGYEQYF. Written as DNA, the CDR3 is TGTGCCAGCAGCGAAGGACTAGCGGGCTACGAGCAGTACTTC.

This clonotype has a count of ten or more. The chain uses TRBV10-3 and TRBJ1-1; D is uncertain. Germline V gene sequence: CDR1 ENHRY, CDR2 SYGVKD. Trimming shortened V by 3 bases and J by 1 base, and 9 bases separated the two germline ends. This CDR3 is 14 amino acids long. The CDR3 DNA reads TGTGCCATCAGTGACCCCGACCAGAACACTGAAGCTTTCTTT. Translation gives CAISDPDQNTEAFF.